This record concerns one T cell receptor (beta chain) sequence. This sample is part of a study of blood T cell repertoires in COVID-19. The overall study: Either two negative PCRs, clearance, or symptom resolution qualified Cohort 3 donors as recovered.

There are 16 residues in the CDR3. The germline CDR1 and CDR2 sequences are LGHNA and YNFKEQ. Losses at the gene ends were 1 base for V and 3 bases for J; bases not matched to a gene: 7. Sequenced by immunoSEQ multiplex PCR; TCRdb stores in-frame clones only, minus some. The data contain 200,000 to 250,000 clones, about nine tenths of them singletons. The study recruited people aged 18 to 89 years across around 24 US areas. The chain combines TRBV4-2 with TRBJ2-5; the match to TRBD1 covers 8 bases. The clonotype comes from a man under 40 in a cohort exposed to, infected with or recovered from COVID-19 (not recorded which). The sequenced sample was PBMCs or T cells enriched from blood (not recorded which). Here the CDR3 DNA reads TGTGCCAGCAGCCAAGTTCCTACAGGGGGGAAAGAGACCCAGTACTTC. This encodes CASSQVPTGGKETQYF.